This T cell receptor beta chain was captured in a study of beta chain features in type 1 diabetes. This CDR3 is 16 amino acids long. Trimming removed 0 bases from V and 3 bases from J, with 16 bases in between. Germline V lookup: CDR1 SGHNT, CDR2 YYREEE (reference sequence). Expressed TCRB transcripts got sequenced, as all isolated RNA was reverse transcribed. Profiling relied on immunoSEQ multiplex PCR, and the TCRdb table lists in-frame clones only, not all of them. The table lists around 300,000 clones, approximately 15% of them singletons. As regards this clone: What it binds is unknown.

General study results and limits: Patients with type 1 diabetes carried fewer insertions and had more deletions at their VDJ junctions.

The rearrangement uses TRBV5-4 and TRBJ2-7; tentatively, D is TRBD1 or TRBD2 (5 bases each). The material sequenced was central memory CD4+ T cells from blood. This clonotype originated in a man aged 25-45 years in good health. DNA of the CDR3: TGTGCCAGCAGCTTGGGATCGGGGACGGCGAGCTACGAGCAGTACTTC. Protein product: CASSLGSGTASYEQYF.